The 14 T cell receptor beta chains below were found in one sample sequenced in a study of blood T cell repertoires in COVID-19. TCRdb keeps only in-frame clones here, not all; method: immunoSEQ multiplex PCR. Of 350,000 to 400,000 clones listed, about nine tenths are singletons. Source material: PBMCs or T cells enriched from blood (not recorded which). Receptors were obtained from a woman in her thirties or forties who had been exposed to COVID-19.

This chain links TRBV7-2 with TRBJ2-1, with 9 positions matching TRBD1. V lost 2 bases and J lost 7; bases outside the gene matches: 3. This CDR3 contains 14 residues. Looked up from germline, CDR1 is SGHTA and CDR2 is FQGNSA. The CDR3 protein is CASSLTQGANEQFF. In DNA, the CDR3 is TGTGCCAGCAGCTTAACACAGGGGGCGAATGAGCAGTTCTTC.

V usage is TRBV25-1 and J usage is TRBJ1-2, with D unclear. The CDR3 runs 13 residues. Trimming removed 7 bases at V and 4 bases at J, with 13 bases between. Per germline, CDR1 MGHDK and CDR2 SYGVNS. DNA of the CDR3: TGTGCCAGCAACACGGGATTTGGCTATGGCTACACCTTC. It is translated as CASNTGFGYGYTF.

The chain links TRBV21-1 to TRBJ1-2; TRBD1 is the table's D call and was not checked against the DNA. TRBV21-1 is a listed pseudogene. The CDR3 covers 17 residues. CDR3 nucleotides: TGTGCCAGCAGCAGTCGCCCCCGGGACAGGGAAATCTATGGCTACACCTTC. Its protein product is CASSSRPRDREIYGYTF.

The rearrangement joins TRBV5-8 to TRBJ1-1; maybe TRBD1 (6 bases). The germline gives CDR1 SGHTS, CDR2 YDEGEE. This CDR3 region has 11 residues. The ends were cut back, 5 bases at V and 8 bases at J, with 10 bases in the middle. CDR3 loop: CASRGQLEAFF. As DNA, the CDR3 is TGTGCCAGCAGGGGACAACTCGAAGCTTTCTTT.

The chain combines TRBV6-4 with TRBJ1-1; maybe TRBD1 (5 bases). V gave up 4 bases and J gave up 4 bases, with 10 bases separating them. Per the germline V gene, CDR1 is MRHNA and CDR2 is SNTAGT. CDR3 length: 13 amino acids. The CDR3 reads CASSVDIFTEAFF. The DNA for the CDR3 is TGTGCCAGCAGTGTGGACATTTTCACTGAAGCTTTCTTT.

The chain is built from TRBV10-2 and TRBJ2-1; 11 positions match TRBD2. The CDR3 covers 15 residues. Germline V gives CDR1 WSHSY, CDR2 SAAADI. The trim removed 5 bases at V and 10 bases at J, leaving 10 bases unmatched. CDR3 loop: CASSLAGGPSGEQFF. Written as DNA, the CDR3 is TGCGCCAGCAGTTTAGCGGGAGGGCCTTCGGGAGAGCAGTTCTTC.

The chain carries TRBV24-1 and TRBJ2-1, with 8 bases lining up with TRBD2. The CDR3 loop spans 16 amino acids. The germline V gene has CDR1 KGHDR and CDR2 SFDVKD. Losses at the gene ends were 0 bases for V and 5 bases for J; bases not matched to a gene: 5. The CDR3 DNA sequence: TGTGCCACCAGTGATTTGGCGACTAGCGCCCACAATGAGCAGTTCTTC. Translated: CATSDLATSAHNEQFF.

The J gene is TRBJ2-3, the V gene TRBV5-1; 7 nucleotides align to TRBD1. The CDR3 has 16 residues. V was clipped by 5 bases and J by 0 bases; unmatched bases: 9. Germline V gene lookup returns CDR1 SGHRS and CDR2 YFSETQ. The CDR3 spells CASRQTGTASTDTQYF. The CDR3 nucleotides read TGCGCCAGCAGGCAGACCGGGACAGCTAGCACAGATACGCAGTATTTT. Drawing the rest from reference TRBV5-1 and TRBJ2-3, the complete variable domain is KAGVTQTPRYLIKTRGQQVTLSCSPISGHRSVSWYQQTPGQGLQFLFEYFSETQRNKGNFPGRFSGRQFSNSRSEMNVSTLELGDSALYLCASRQTGTASTDTQYFGPGTRLTVL.

In this sample, this clone turned up once. The rearrangement links TRBV5-1 to TRBJ2-7; 8 nucleotides agree with TRBD1. The CDR3 has 15 residues. V lost 0 bases and J lost 4; bases outside the gene matches: 6. In germline, CDR1 is SGHRS, CDR2 YFSETQ. As DNA, the CDR3 is TGCGCCAGCAGCTTGGTGGCAGGGGGCCTTTACGAGCAGTACTTC. Encoded protein: CASSLVAGGLYEQYF.

The chain uses TRBV30 and TRBJ2-5; possible D gene TRBD2, 6 bases. Trimming cost V 4 bases and J 2 bases, with 11 bases left between them. CDR1 is GTSNPN, CDR2 SVGIG, per germline (reference sequence). CDR3 length: 13 amino acids. CDR3 amino acids: CAWTEGTQETQYF. Here the CDR3 DNA reads TGTGCCTGGACGGAGGGGACTCAAGAGACCCAGTACTTC. The full variable domain, with the rest looked up from reference TRBV30 and TRBJ2-5, is SQTIHQWPATLVQPVGSPLSLECTVEGTSNPNLYWYRQAAGRGLQLLFYSVGIGQISSEVPQNLSASRPQDRQFILSSKKLLLSDSGFYLCAWTEGTQETQYFGPGTRLLVL.

This clone has only a few counts. The chain employs TRBV6-5 and TRBJ2-1; 9 bases agree with TRBD2. The germline CDR1 and CDR2 sequences are MNHEY and SVGAGI. V lost 2 bases, J lost 4 bases, and 6 bases stayed unmatched. The CDR3 length is 16 residues. This CDR3 is CASSYEVAGEYNEQFF. Here the CDR3 DNA reads TGTGCCAGCAGTTACGAAGTAGCGGGGGAATACAATGAGCAGTTCTTC.

The CDR3, as DNA: TGTGCCTGGAGTAAGGATGTGGGGGGGGTTACAGATACGCAGTATTTT. Translated, it gives CAWSKDVGGVTDTQYF. The V and J genes are TRBV30 and TRBJ2-3, with 7 bases fitting TRBD2. CDR3 length: 16 amino acids. Trimming at V came to 2 bases and at J to 3 bases, leaving 11 bases not matched to a gene. CDR1 and CDR2 from the germline V gene are GTSNPN and SVGIG (reference sequence).

The V call is TRBV2, the J call TRBJ1-1; 8 nucleotides align to TRBD1. V was pared by 7 bases and J by 8 bases, with 15 bases of the junction left unmatched. This CDR3 is 15 amino acids long. Germline V gene sequence: CDR1 SNHLY, CDR2 FYNNEI. CDR3 sequence (DNA): TGTGCCAGCAAAAGTCCCGGGACAGGTATATCGGAAGCTTTCTTT. Amino acid sequence: CASKSPGTGISEAFF.

The chain carries TRBV27 and TRBJ1-3; the D gene is possibly TRBD1 (5 bases). CDR1 and CDR2 from the germline V gene are MNHEY and SMNVEV (reference sequence). This CDR3 has 15 residues. V was pared by 8 bases and J by 4 bases, with 18 bases between. CDR3 nucleotide sequence: TGTGCCAGCGCTATGGGAGGGGCAATAGGAAACACCATATATTTT. Amino acids: CASAMGGAIGNTIYF.